This TCR beta chain was observed in a study of cytomegalovirus exposure and HLA in healthy donors. Study-wide context: Of all 400 or so donors who were genotyped, 81% belonged to the Caucasian-associated ancestry cluster. Study results and limitations: Later work found that TCR association rates differed between HLA loci; DRB1 had the most and HLA-C the fewest. There was a cluster of highly shared sequence variants that was likely a sequencing artifact.

CDR3 size: 11 residues. The germline CDR1 and CDR2 sequences are MNHNS and SASEGT. Trimming stripped 6 bases from V and 7 bases from J, with 9 bases between. Researchers ran the PCR with 60 Vbeta and 13 Jbeta primers. Using immunoSEQ multiplex PCR, the repertoire was profiled, and TCRdb retains in-frame clones only, with some absent. Of some 140,000 clones in the sample, around 73% were seen once. About this clone itself: Its target is not known.

The J gene is TRBJ1-2, the V gene TRBV6-1; D is possibly TRBD1 (6 bases). The sample comprised PBMCs. This sequence originates from a woman in her thirties or forties in good health and CMV-seronegative. CDR3 sequence reads: CASRQGSGYTF. CDR3 nucleotides: TGTGCCAGCAGACAGGGTAGTGGCTACACCTTC.